The clone carrying this T cell receptor (beta chain) was seen a few times. The target antigen is unknown. Germline V gives CDR1 MNHEY, CDR2 SVGAGI. This CDR3 comprises 16 residues. V lost 6 bases and J lost 0; bases outside the gene matches: 5. These data originate in a study of T and B cells in COVID-19 patients. The overall study: COVID-19 patients gave peripheral blood either during active infection or after recovery.

General observations from the study: Symptomatic-phase blood samples from mildly ill patients and early samples from severe cases were scarce.

Multiplex PCR with BIOMED2 TRB-A/B primer pools amplified TRB rearrangements. MiXCR, run by TCRdb on the multiplex PCR reads, gives a single entry per CDR3 protein. The sample contains some 11,000 distinct CDR3 sequences, approximately 35% of which appear only once. Each TRB amplification used 250-500 ng of genomic DNA from blood. The sequence came from a human donor with active COVID-19. The V call is TRBV6-5, the J call TRBJ1-6; 7 nucleotides line up with TRBD1. The source material was blood. The CDR3 DNA is TGTGCCAGCAGAGGGGGACAGAGCTCCTATAATTCACCCCTCCACTTT. This encodes CASRGGQSSYNSPLHF.